This T cell receptor beta chain was identified in a study of cytomegalovirus exposure and HLA in healthy donors. General study results and limits: In a later analysis, several top co-occurrence clusters appeared linked to parvovirus B19, influenza, CMV and Epstein-Barr virus.

The CDR3 loop spans 11 amino acids. Trimming removed 0 bases from V and 11 bases from J; junction bases left unmatched: 3. Germline CDR1 is DFQATT and CDR2 is SNEGSKA (reference sequence). This clone was picked up a small number of times. As yet, its antigen is unknown. PCR was performed using 60 Vbeta and 13 Jbeta primers. Original processing methods: A follow-up analysis tallied around 80 million unique TCR beta chains, approximately 10 million shared. The protocol was immunoSEQ multiplex PCR, while the TCRdb copy is restricted to in-frame clones and leaves out a portion. From that table come the V and J calls and clone size; the DNA was used to work out D and trimming. The data contain about 170,000 clones, over 70% of them singletons.

The chain combines TRBV20-1 with TRBJ1-1; TRBD1 aligns across 7 bases. This sequence was found in a female donor in good health and CMV-seronegative. Material for sequencing was PBMCs. The CDR3 region is CSAREGGKAFF. In nucleotides, the CDR3 is TGCAGTGCTAGAGAAGGGGGCAAGGCTTTCTTT.